This is a list of T cell receptor beta chains from one sample in a study of blood T cell repertoires in COVID-19. Generated by immunoSEQ multiplex PCR, the TCRdb table keeps only in-frame clones and is missing some. The table includes about 190,000 clones, 84% detected once. The sequencing sample was made of peripheral blood. The receptors shown here come from a man aged 30 to 39 with active or convalescent COVID-19. Each CDR3 is given with its conserved first and last residue. A D gene is named only where the DNA matches it firmly. Clone size is stated in some rows and not others, as once, few, many or a class when expanded.

>-|TRBV5-5|-|TRBJ2-2
CASSFTGLTGELFF
TGTGCCAGCAGCTTCACTGGACTAACCGGGGAGCTGTTTTTT
>-|TRBV27|-|TRBJ1-5
CASSLSGTYSNQPQHF
TGTGCCAGCAGTTTAAGTGGGACATATAGCAATCAGCCCCAGCATTTT
>-|TRBV7-9|TRBD1|TRBJ2-3
CASSLEKDRVTDTQYF
TGTGCCAGCAGCTTAGAAAAGGACAGGGTCACAGATACGCAGTATTTT
>-|TRBV14|-|TRBJ2-7
CASSDKPPGAAYEQYF
TGTGCCAGCAGCGATAAACCCCCGGGAGCGGCCTACGAGCAGTACTTC
>-|TRBV10-2|TRBD1|TRBJ1-1
CASSSGQGLAAFF
TGCGCCAGCAGCTCCGGACAGGGTCTAGCCGCTTTCTTT
>-|TRBV11-2|TRBD2|TRBJ2-3
CASSLLTSADTQYF
TGTGCCAGCAGCTTACTAACTAGCGCAGATACGCAGTATTTT
>-|TRBV6-5|-|TRBJ1-5
CASSYRGGESQPQHF
TGTGCCAGCAGTTATCGGGGGGGCGAAAGTCAGCCCCAGCATTTT
>-|TRBV7-9|TRBD2|TRBJ2-1
CASSLGKRGNNEQFF
TGTGCCAGCAGCTTGGGGAAGCGGGGGAACAATGAGCAGTTCTTC
>-|TRBV7-2|-|TRBJ1-5
CASSLVGQPQHF
TGTGCCAGCAGCTTAGTCGGTCAGCCCCAGCATTTT
>few|TRBV4-1|TRBD2|TRBJ2-5
CASSPEEREGETQYF
TGCGCCAGCAGCCCAGAAGAGCGGGAAGGAGAGACCCAGTACTTC